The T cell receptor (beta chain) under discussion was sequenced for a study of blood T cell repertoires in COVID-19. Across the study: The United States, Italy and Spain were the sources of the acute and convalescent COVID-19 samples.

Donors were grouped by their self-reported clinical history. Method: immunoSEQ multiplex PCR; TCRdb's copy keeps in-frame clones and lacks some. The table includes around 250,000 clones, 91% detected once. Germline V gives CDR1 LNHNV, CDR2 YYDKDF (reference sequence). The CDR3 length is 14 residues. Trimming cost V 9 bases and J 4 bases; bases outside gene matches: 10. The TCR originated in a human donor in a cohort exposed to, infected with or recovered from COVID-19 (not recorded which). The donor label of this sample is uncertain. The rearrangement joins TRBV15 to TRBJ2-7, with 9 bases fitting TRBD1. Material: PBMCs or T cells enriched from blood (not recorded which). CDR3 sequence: CATSPDRGRYEQYF. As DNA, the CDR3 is TGTGCCACGTCGCCGGACAGGGGCCGTTACGAGCAGTACTTC.